This T cell receptor (beta chain) was documented in a study of T-cell memory formation after mild COVID-19. Across the study: Clustering of TCRs was largely donor specific.

V shed 4 bases, J shed 5 bases, and the junction held 13 bases outside the gene matches. The germline CDR1 and CDR2 sequences are SEHNR and FQNEAQ (reference sequence). This CDR3 has 16 amino acids. In this sample, this clonotype turned up a few times. What it binds is unknown. TCRdb reprocessed the 5' RACE reads via MiXCR and lists one record per CDR3 protein. Of hundreds of thousands of distinct CDR3 sequences listed, over 15% are singletons. Study-wide results and caveats: Cross-reactive memory appears to have joined, as suggested by some responding clones showing up in pre-infection memory.

V and J are TRBV7-9 and TRBJ2-5, with TRBD1 matching over 7 bases. The sequencing sample was made of PBMCs or a T cell subset sorted from them (not recorded which). This receptor was taken from an adult woman who had mild COVID-19 (a few samples of this study predate the infection). Cell type and time point are not known. The DNA of the CDR3 is TGTGCCAGCAGCTGGAGATTAAACAGGGGCGGGGAGACCCAGTACTTC. Residues: CASSWRLNRGGETQYF.